This T cell receptor delta chain was observed in a study of γδ T cells in repeated Plasmodium falciparum infection. CDR1 is GEAIGNYY and CDR2 is EKD in the germline V gene. V shed 3 bases and J shed 0 bases, with 10 bases lying between them. This CDR3 has 14 amino acids. Bulk repertoires came from Vgamma9/Vdelta2+ or Vdelta2-negative gammadelta T cells flow-sorted from PBMC. With CATT, TCRdb re-called clones from the multiplex PCR reads. Of tens of thousands of delta-chain clones in the sample, approximately 0.92% are singletons; the top ten hold just under 10%. This clone appeared many times. A far larger clone is off by one base, so a read error is likely. The same CDR3 arises from other DNA sequences in this sample as well.

The chain has TRDV2 and TRDJ1; D not certain. TCRdb offers no J gene call, so here the DNA was matched to germline to obtain one. This receptor was obtained from a pool of human donors (malaria-infected and uninfected, not separated). Sequenced sample: gamma-delta T cells from blood. CDR3 loop: CACDSLLNTDKLIF. In DNA, the CDR3 is TGTGCCTGTGACTCCTTGCTTAACACCGATAAACTCATCTTT.